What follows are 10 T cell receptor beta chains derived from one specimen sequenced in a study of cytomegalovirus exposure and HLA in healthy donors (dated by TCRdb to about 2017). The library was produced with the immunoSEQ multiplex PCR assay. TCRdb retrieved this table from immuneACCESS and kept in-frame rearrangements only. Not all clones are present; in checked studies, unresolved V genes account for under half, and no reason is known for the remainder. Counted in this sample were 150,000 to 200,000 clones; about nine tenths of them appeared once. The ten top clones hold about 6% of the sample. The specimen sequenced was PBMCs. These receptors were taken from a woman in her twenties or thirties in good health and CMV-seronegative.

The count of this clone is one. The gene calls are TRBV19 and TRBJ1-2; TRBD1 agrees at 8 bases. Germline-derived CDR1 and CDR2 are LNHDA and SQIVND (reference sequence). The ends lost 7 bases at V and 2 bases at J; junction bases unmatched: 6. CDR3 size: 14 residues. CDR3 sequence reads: CASNPGQANYGYTF. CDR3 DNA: TGTGCCAGTAACCCGGGACAGGCCAACTATGGCTACACCTTC.

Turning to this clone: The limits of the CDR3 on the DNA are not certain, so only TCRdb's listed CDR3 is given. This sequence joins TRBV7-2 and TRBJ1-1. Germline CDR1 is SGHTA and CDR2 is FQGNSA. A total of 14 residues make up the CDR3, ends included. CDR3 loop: CASSSSLMNTEAFF.

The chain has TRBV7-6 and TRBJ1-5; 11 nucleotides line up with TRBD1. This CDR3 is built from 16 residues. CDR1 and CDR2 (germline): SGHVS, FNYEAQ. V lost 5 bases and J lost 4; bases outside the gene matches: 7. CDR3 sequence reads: CASSPDRGLGNQPQHF. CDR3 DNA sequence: TGTGCCAGCAGCCCGGACAGGGGGCTAGGAAATCAGCCCCAGCATTTT.

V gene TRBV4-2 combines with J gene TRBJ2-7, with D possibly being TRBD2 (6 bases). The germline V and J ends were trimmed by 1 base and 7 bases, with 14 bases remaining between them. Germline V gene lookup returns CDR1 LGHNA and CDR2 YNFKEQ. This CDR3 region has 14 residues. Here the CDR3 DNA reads TGTGCCAGCAGCCAAGGAAGACTAGTGGGGGAGCAGTACTTC. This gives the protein CASSQGRLVGEQYF.

CDR3 loop: CASSDSDEAFF. Written as DNA, the CDR3 is TGTGCCAGCAGCGACTCAGATGAAGCTTTCTTT. This sequence joins TRBV16 and TRBJ1-1; no firm D call. Trimming removed 5 bases at V and 7 bases at J, with 8 bases between. The germline gives CDR1 KGHSY, CDR2 FQNENV. This CDR3 comprises 11 residues. The entire variable domain, with the rest obtained from reference TRBV16 and TRBJ1-1, is as follows: GEEVAQTPKHLVRGEGQKAKLYCAPIKGHSYVFWYQQVLKNEFKFLISFQNENVFDETGMPKERFSAKCLPNSPCSLEIQATKLEDSAVYFCASSDSDEAFFGQGTRLTVV.

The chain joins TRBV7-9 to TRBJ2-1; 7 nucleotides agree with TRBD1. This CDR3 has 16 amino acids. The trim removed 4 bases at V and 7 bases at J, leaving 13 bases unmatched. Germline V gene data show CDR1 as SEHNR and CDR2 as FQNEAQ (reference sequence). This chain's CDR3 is CASSYTGTVKKNEQFF. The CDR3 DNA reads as TGTGCCAGCAGCTATACCGGGACAGTCAAAAAAAATGAGCAGTTCTTC. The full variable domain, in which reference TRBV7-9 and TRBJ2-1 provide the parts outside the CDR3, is DTGVSQNPRHKITKRGQNVTFRCDPISEHNRLYWYRQTLGQGPEFLTYFQNEAQLEKSRLLSDRFSAERPKGSFSTLEIQRTEQGDSAMYLCASSYTGTVKKNEQFFGPGTRLTVL.

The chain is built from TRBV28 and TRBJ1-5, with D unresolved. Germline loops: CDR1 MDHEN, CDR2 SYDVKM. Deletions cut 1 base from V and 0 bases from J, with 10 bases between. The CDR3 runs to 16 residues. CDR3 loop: CASSLYSSYSNQPQHF. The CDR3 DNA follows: TGTGCCAGCAGTTTATACTCCAGTTATAGCAATCAGCCCCAGCATTTT.

The CDR3 DNA reads TGTGCCACCCAGGACGCGGGAGGGAAAGTGAATGAGCAGTTCTTC. It translates to CATQDAGGKVNEQFF. This chain joins TRBV7-3 and TRBJ2-1, with 9 bases that match TRBD2. The CDR3 length is 15 residues. V gave up 10 bases and J gave up 7 bases; unmatched junction bases: 14. The germline V gene encodes CDR1 SGHTA and CDR2 FQGTGA.

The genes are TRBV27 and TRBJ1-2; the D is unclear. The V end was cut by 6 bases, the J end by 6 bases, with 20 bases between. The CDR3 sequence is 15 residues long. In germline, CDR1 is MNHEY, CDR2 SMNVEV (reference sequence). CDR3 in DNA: TGTGCCAGCAGGGGCAGCGGTCGCTATCTAAATGGCTACACCTTC. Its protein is CASRGSGRYLNGYTF.

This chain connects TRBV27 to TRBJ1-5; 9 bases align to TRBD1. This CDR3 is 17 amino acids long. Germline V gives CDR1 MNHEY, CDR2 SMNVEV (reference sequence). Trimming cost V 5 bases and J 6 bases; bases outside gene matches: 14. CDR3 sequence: CASSPWHADRGGQPQHF. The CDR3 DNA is TGTGCCAGCAGTCCTTGGCACGCGGACAGGGGAGGTCAGCCCCAGCATTTT.